This T cell receptor (beta chain) was profiled in a study of blood T cell repertoires in COVID-19. Across the study: T cells, B-cell-depleted T cells, or PBMCs provided the cDNA or gDNA that served as material.

Per the authors' pipeline: Reference gene primer amplification gave estimated nucleated cell counts. The repertoire was sequenced with immunoSEQ multiplex PCR; TCRdb's copy has only in-frame clones and lacks some. V and J calls and clone size are those listed in that table; D and trimming were worked out from the DNA. This sample has 54,000 or so clones, with less than 90% found just once. The V end lost 6 bases, the J end lost 0 bases, and 8 bases lay between the germline ends. The CDR3 spans 14 residues. The germline V gene encodes CDR1 LNHDA and CDR2 SQIVND (reference sequence). This clone was seen only once.

The sequence was obtained from a woman in her sixties or seventies with acute or convalescent COVID-19. The chain joins TRBV19 to TRBJ1-4; no definite D call. Sequencing was carried out using peripheral blood. The CDR3 protein is CASRRATTNEKLFF. CDR3 bases: TGTGCCAGTAGGCGGGCCACAACTAATGAAAAACTGTTTTTT.